This TCR beta chain derives from a study of cytomegalovirus exposure and HLA in healthy donors. Study-level background: An early data release held tens of millions of unique TCRs from HLA-typed donors. Study observations and caveats: TCR beta sequences numbering around 15,000 were associated with HLA alleles at 0.05 false discovery rate in a later analysis. Later on, an analysis found that several of the most significant clusters appeared to be linked to common viral pathogens, which included parvovirus B19. In an earlier analysis, in fewer than 700 donors, most V segments appeared productive either ~87% or ~30% of the time.

V was cut by 5 bases and J by 0 bases, with 14 bases left in between. The CDR3 is 16 residues long. CDR1 is LNHDA, CDR2 SQIVND, per germline (reference sequence). In this sample, this clone turned up once. Antigen specificity is unknown. Primers for the PCR totalled 60 Vbeta and 13 Jbeta. The table came from immunoSEQ multiplex PCR; TCRdb's copy has only in-frame clones and leaves some out. The table has approximately 140,000 clones, approximately 70% seen once; the top ten hold over 2%. The sequenced sample was PBMCs. The sequence was obtained from a woman aged 55-69 years in good health and CMV-seropositive. The gene calls are TRBV19 and TRBJ1-3; D not certain. CDR3 region: CASSPETPRSGNTIYF. As DNA, the CDR3 is TGTGCCAGTAGTCCCGAAACACCCCGCTCTGGAAACACCATATATTTT.